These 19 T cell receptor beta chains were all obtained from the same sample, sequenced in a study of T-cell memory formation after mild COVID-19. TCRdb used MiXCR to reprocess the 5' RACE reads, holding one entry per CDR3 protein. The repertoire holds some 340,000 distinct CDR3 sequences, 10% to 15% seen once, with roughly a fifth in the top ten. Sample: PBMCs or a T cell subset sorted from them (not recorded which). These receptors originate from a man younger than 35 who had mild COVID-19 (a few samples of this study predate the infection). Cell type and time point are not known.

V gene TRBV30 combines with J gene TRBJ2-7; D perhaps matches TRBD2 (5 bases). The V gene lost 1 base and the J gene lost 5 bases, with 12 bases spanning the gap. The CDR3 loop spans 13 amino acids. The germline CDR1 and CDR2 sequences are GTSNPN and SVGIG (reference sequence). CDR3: CAWSGLGADEQYF. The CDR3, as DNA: TGTGCCTGGAGTGGGTTGGGAGCGGACGAGCAGTACTTC. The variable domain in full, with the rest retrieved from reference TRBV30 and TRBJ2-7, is SQTIHQWPATLVQPVGSPLSLECTVEGTSNPNLYWYRQAAGRGLQLLFYSVGIGQISSEVPQNLSASRPQDRQFILSSKKLLLSDSGFYLCAWSGLGADEQYFGPGTRLTVT.

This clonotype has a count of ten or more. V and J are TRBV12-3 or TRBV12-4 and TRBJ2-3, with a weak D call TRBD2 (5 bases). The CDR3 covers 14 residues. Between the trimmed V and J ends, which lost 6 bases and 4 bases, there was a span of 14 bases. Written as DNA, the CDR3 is TGTGCCAGCAGCAGATCTAGCTTTCCAGATACGCAGTATTTT. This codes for CASSRSSFPDTQYF.

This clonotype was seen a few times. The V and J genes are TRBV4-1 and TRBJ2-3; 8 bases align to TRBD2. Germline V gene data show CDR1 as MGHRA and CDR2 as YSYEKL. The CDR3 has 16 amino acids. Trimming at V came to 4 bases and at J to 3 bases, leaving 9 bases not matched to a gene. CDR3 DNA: TGCGCCAGCAGCCGGCAGGCGGGGGGAGGGACAGATACGCAGTATTTT. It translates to CASSRQAGGGTDTQYF.

DNA of the CDR3: TGTGCCACCAGCAGAGATCGTCGCGGGACAGAGGACGGCTACACCTTC. This sequence encodes CATSRDRRGTEDGYTF. The V and J genes are TRBV15 and TRBJ1-2; TRBD1 aligns across 7 bases. V dropped 0 bases and J dropped 8; count of bases not matched to a gene: 12. CDR3 size: 16 residues. CDR1 is LNHNV and CDR2 is YYDKDF in the germline V gene (reference sequence).

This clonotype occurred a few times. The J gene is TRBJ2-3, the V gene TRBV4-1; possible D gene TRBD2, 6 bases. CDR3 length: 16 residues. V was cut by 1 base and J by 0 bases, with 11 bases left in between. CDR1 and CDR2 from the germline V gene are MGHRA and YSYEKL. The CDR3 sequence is CASSQGERVSTDTQYF. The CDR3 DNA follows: TGCGCCAGCAGCCAAGGGGAGCGGGTTAGCACAGATACGCAGTATTTT.

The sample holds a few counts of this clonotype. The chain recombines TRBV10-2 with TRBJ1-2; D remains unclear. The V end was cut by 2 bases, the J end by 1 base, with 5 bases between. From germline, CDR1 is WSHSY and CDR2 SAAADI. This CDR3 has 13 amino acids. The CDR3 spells CASSENSNYGYTF. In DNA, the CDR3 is TGCGCCAGCAGTGAGAACAGTAACTATGGCTACACCTTC.

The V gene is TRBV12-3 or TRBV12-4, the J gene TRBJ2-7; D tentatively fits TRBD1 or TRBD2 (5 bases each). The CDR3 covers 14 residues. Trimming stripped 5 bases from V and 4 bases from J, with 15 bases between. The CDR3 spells CASSHSREGYEQYF. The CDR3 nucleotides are TGTGCCAGCAGTCATAGTAGAGAGGGGTACGAGCAGTACTTC.

Written as DNA, the CDR3 is TGTGCCAGCAAGTTGGGGGTCTCCTATAATTCACCCCTCCACTTT. This encodes CASKLGVSYNSPLHF. The chain joins TRBV2 to TRBJ1-6, with D tentatively TRBD1 (5 bases). The CDR3 runs 15 residues. Trimming removed 7 bases from V and 0 bases from J, with 10 bases in between. From germline, CDR1 is SNHLY and CDR2 FYNNEI.

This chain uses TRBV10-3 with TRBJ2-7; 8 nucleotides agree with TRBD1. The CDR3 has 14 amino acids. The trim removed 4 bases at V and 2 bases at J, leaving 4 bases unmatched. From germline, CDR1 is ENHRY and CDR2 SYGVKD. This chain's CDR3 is CAISVDRVAYEQYF. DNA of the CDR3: TGTGCCATCAGTGTGGACAGGGTGGCCTACGAGCAGTACTTC.

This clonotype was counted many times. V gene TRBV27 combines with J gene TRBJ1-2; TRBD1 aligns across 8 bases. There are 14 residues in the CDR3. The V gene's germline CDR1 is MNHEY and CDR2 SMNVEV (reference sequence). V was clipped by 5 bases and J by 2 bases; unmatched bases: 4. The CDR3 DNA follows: TGTGCCAGCAGTCCCCGGACAGGGAACTATGGCTACACCTTC. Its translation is CASSPRTGNYGYTF.

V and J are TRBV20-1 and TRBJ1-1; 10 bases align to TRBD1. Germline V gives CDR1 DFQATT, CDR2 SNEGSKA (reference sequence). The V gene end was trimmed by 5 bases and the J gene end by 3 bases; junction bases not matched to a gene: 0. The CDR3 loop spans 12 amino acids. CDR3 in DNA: TGCAGTGCTGGACAGGGGGACACTGAAGCTTTCTTT. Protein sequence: CSAGQGDTEAFF.

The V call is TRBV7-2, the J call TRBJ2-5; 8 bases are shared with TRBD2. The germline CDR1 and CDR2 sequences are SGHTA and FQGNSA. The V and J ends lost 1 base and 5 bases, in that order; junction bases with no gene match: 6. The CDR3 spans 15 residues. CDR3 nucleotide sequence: TGTGCCAGCAGCTTAGGCGGGGGGTATCGGGAGACCCAGTACTTC. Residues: CASSLGGGYRETQYF.

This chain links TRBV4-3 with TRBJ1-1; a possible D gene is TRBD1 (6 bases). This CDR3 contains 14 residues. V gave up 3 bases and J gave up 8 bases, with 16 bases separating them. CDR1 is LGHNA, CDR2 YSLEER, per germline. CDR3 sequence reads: CASSQGTGTAEAFF. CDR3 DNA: TGCGCCAGCAGCCAGGGAACAGGGACGGCCGAAGCTTTCTTT.

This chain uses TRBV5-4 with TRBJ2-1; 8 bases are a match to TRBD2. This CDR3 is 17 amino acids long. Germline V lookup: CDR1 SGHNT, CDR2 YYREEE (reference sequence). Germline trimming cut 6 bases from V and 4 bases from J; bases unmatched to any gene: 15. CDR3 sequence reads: CASINPGAGGGYNEQFF. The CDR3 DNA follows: TGTGCCAGCATCAATCCCGGGGCGGGGGGTGGATACAATGAGCAGTTCTTC.

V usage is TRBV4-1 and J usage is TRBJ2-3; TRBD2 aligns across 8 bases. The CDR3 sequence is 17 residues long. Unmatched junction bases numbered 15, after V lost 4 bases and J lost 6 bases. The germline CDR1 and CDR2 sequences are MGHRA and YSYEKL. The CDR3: CASSLRIAGPGSDTQYF. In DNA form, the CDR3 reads TGCGCCAGCAGCCTACGTATAGCGGGGCCAGGGTCGGATACGCAGTATTTT.

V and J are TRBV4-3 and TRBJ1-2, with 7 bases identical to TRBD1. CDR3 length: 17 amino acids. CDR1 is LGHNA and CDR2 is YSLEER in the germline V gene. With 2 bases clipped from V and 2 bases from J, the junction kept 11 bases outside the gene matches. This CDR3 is CASSQSSPGQLNYGYTF. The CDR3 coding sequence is TGCGCCAGCAGCCAAAGTTCACCGGGACAGTTAAACTATGGCTACACCTTC.

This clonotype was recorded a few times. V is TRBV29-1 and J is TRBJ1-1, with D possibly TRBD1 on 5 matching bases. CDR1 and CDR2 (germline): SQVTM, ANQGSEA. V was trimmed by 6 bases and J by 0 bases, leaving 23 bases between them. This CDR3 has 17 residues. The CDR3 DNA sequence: TGCAGCGTCGCCCGGGGGAGGGGCGGCGGGTTGAACACTGAAGCTTTCTTT. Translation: CSVARGRGGGLNTEAFF.

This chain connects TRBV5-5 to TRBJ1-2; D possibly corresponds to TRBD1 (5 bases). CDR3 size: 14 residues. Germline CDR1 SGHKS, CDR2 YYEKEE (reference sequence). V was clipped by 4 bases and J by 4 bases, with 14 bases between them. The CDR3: CASSPETAFYGYTF. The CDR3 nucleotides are TGTGCCAGCAGCCCCGAGACAGCTTTCTATGGCTACACCTTC. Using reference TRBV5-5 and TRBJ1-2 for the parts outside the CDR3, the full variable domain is DAGVTQSPTHLIKTRGQQVTLRCSPISGHKSVSWYQQVLGQGPQFIFQYYEKEERGRGNFPDRFSARQFPNYSSELNVNALLLGDSALYLCASSPETAFYGYTFGSGTRLTVV.

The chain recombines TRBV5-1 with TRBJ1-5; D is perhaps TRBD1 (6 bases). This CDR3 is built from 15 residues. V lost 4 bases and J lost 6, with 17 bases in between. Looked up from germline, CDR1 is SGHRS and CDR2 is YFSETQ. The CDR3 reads CASSTSGTTGQPQHF. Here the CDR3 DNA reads TGCGCCAGCAGCACCTCCGGGACAACGGGTCAGCCCCAGCATTTT.